This TCR beta chain was sequenced in a study of shared clonotypes between healthy human individuals. The overall study: Each donor had three CD4 naive, three CD4 memory, two CD8 naive and one CD8 memory plate.

Original data processing: Junction-only sequences without quality scores were provided by ImmunoSEQ, so filtering was different. Assay used: immunoSEQ multiplex PCR; TCRdb lists only in-frame clones, some missing. V and J calls and clone size are as listed in that table; D and trimming were resolved from the DNA. The table lists about 1.5 million clones, roughly 97% of them singletons. The CDR3 is 15 residues long. Germline V gives CDR1 SGHRS, CDR2 YFSETQ. V gave up 4 bases and J gave up 5 bases; unmatched junction bases: 12. This rearrangement joins TRBV5-1 to TRBJ2-7; 7 bases fit TRBD2. The sequenced sample was naive CD4+ T cells sorted from blood. Subset indicated: CD45RA+ positively selected. This sequence was found in a man between 25 and 39 years old in good health. CDR3 in amino acids: CASSPGGGGSHEQYF. In DNA form, the CDR3 reads TGCGCCAGCAGCCCGGGGGGTGGAGGGTCCCACGAGCAGTACTTC. The variable domain in full, with the rest retrieved from reference TRBV5-1 and TRBJ2-7, is KAGVTQTPRYLIKTRGQQVTLSCSPISGHRSVSWYQQTPGQGLQFLFEYFSETQRNKGNFPGRFSGRQFSNSRSEMNVSTLELGDSALYLCASSPGGGGSHEQYFGPGTRLTVT.